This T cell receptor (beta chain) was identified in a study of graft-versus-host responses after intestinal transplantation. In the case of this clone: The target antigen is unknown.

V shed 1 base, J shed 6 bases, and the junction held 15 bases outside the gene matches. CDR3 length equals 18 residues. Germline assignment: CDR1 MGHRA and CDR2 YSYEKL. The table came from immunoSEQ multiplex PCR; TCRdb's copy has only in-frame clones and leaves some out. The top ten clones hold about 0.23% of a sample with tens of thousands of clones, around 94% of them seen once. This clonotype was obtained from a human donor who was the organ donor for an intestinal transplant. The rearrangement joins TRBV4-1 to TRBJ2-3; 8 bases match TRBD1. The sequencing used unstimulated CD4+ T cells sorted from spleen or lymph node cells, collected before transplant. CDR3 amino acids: CASSQVLTGGVKRDTQYF. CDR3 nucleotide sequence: TGCGCCAGCAGCCAAGTATTAACAGGGGGTGTTAAGAGGGATACGCAGTATTTT.